Shown below are 14 T cell receptor beta chains from a single sample sequenced in a study of CXCR3-negative and CXCR3-positive naive CD8 T cells. The authors prepared UMI-labeled TRB cDNA libraries by 5' RACE. Each CDR3 protein gets one entry in TCRdb, which reprocessed the 5' RACE reads and gives no DNA. The table lists 46,000 or so distinct CDR3 sequences. Material: naive CXCR3- CD8+ T cells from blood. Subset described: CD45RO-CCR7+CD27+CD95- naive CD8+ T cells lacking CXCR3 (TNR3-). All receptors come from a human donor in good health. Some clones in this sample may be carry-over from other donors' samples.

This rearrangement joins TRBV6-6 to TRBJ2-7. Germline lookup yields CDR1 MNHNY and CDR2 SVGAGI (reference sequence). The CDR3 has 15 residues. CDR3 loop: CASSYSSTASYEQYF.

The chain combines TRBV7-9 with TRBJ2-1; the D gene TCRdb calls, TRBD2, cannot be checked with no DNA. The germline gives CDR1 SEHNR, CDR2 FQNEAQ (reference sequence). This CDR3 region has 17 residues. CDR3 sequence: CASSLSLAGDGYNEQFF. Full variable domain (rest looked up from reference TRBV7-9 and TRBJ2-1): DTGVSQNPRHKITKRGQNVTFRCDPISEHNRLYWYRQTLGQGPEFLTYFQNEAQLEKSRLLSDRFSAERPKGSFSTLEIQRTEQGDSAMYLCASSLSLAGDGYNEQFFGPGTRLTVL.

The rearrangement links TRBV28 to TRBJ1-1. Germline loops: CDR1 MDHEN, CDR2 SYDVKM. The CDR3 is 14 amino acids. This CDR3 reads CASNSIRGHPEAFF. Supplemented by reference TRBV28 and TRBJ1-1, the full variable domain reads DVKVTQSSRYLVKRTGEKVFLECVQDMDHENMFWYRQDPGLGLRLIYFSYDVKMKEKGDIPEGYSVSREKKERFSLILESASTNQTSMYLCASNSIRGHPEAFFGQGTRLTVV.

This chain links TRBV5-6 with TRBJ2-1; TCRdb outputs TRBD2, but without DNA this stays unchecked. The CDR3 has 16 residues. Germline V gene lookup returns CDR1 SGHDT and CDR2 YYEEEE. This CDR3 is CASSTRRARRVHEQFF.

CDR3 region: CSASLGVQPQHF. V is TRBV20-1 and J is TRBJ1-5; TCRdb proposes TRBD1, but this gene call is untestable without DNA. The CDR3 has 12 residues. Germline CDR1 DFQATT, CDR2 SNEGSKA (reference sequence).

J is TRBJ2-1 and V is TRBV13. Germline loops: CDR1 PRHDT, CDR2 FYEKMQ (reference sequence). CDR3 length equals 14 residues. CDR3 residues: CASSLRSGYNEQFF.

J is TRBJ2-7 and V is TRBV20-1; TCRdb returns TRBD2, unconfirmable since there is no DNA. This CDR3 region has 15 residues. Germline CDR1 is DFQATT and CDR2 is SNEGSKA (reference sequence). CDR3 region: CSATSSGTGPYEQYF.

The J gene is TRBJ2-7, the V gene TRBV20-1. Looked up from germline, CDR1 is DFQATT and CDR2 is SNEGSKA (reference sequence). This CDR3 spans 13 amino acids. CDR3 sequence reads: CSALVLVSYEQYF.

The chain's CDR3 is CSVEGGQGSYEQYF. This sequence joins TRBV29-1 and TRBJ2-7; the D call from TCRdb, TRBD1, cannot be confirmed without DNA. CDR1 and CDR2 from the germline V gene are SQVTM and ANQGSEA. The CDR3 contains 14 residues.

The V and J genes are TRBV7-9 and TRBJ1-1; lacking DNA, the TRBD1 call made by TCRdb goes unchecked. CDR3 length equals 15 residues. CDR1 and CDR2 from the germline V gene are SEHNR and FQNEAQ (reference sequence). The CDR3 loop reads CASSGTGEDHTEAFF.

The chain combines TRBV5-8 with TRBJ2-7. This CDR3 region has 12 residues. Germline lookup yields CDR1 SGHTS and CDR2 YDEGEE. This CDR3 is CASSFSTYEQYF.

This chain joins TRBV28 and TRBJ2-1; the TCRdb D gene call, TRBD1, has no DNA to confirm it. The CDR3 runs to 19 residues. Germline V gene lookup returns CDR1 MDHEN and CDR2 SYDVKM. The CDR3 here is CASSLLAWTGDFSYNEQFF.

The V call is TRBV5-6, the J call TRBJ2-3; TCRdb calls TRBD2, which cannot be checked without DNA. Germline V gene sequence: CDR1 SGHDT, CDR2 YYEEEE. The length of the CDR3 is 17 residues. The CDR3 loop is CASSKPGLVGSTDTQYF.

The rearrangement links TRBV28 to TRBJ2-7; the D call of TRBD2 rests on TCRdb alone, since no DNA is present to check it. In germline, CDR1 is MDHEN, CDR2 SYDVKM. There are 16 residues in the CDR3. CDR3 protein: CASSLLTGLATYEQYF.